This T cell receptor beta chain was sequenced during a study of T cells expressing NK-cell markers. The study's findings and limits: A few donors' CD3+CD56-NKG2C+ cells were dominated by the same clonotypes.

TCRdb reprocessed the 5' RACE reads and reports one entry per CDR3 protein, with no DNA. There are around 280,000 distinct CDR3 sequences in the sample, with around 0.4% held by the top ten. For this clonotype: The antigen remains unidentified.

Germline-derived CDR1 and CDR2 are KGHDR and SFDVKD. The CDR3 has 14 amino acids. The TCR was taken from a man between 18 and 35 years old in good health. This chain links TRBV24-1 with TRBJ2-1; TCRdb returns TRBD1, unconfirmable since there is no DNA. Sequenced input: blood T cells: a sorted CD56 or NKG2C T cell subset, CD4+ or CD8+ T cells, or bulk PBMC T cells (not recorded which). CDR3 amino acids: CATKGRGGENEQFF.